The clone carrying this TCR beta chain was observed a few times. The data were taken from a study of early T cells in non-severe SARS-CoV-2 infection. Turning to the study itself: Whole-blood bulk RNA, unsorted, was sequenced, and chains were unpaired.

The CDR3 covers 14 residues. With 4 bases clipped from V and 0 bases from J, the junction kept 3 bases outside the gene matches. Looked up from germline, CDR1 is SGHNT and CDR2 is YYREEE (reference sequence). One entry per CDR3 protein results from TCRdb running MiXCR on the 5' RACE reads. The sample yields 85,000 to 100,000 distinct CDR3 sequences, approximately 13% seen once. Sequenced: whole blood. This sequence joins TRBV5-4 and TRBJ1-1; 7 bases map to TRBD1. This TCR was sampled from an adult who was a healthcare worker with PCR-confirmed SARS-CoV-2 infection or an uninfected control (not recorded which). The CDR3 DNA is TGTGCCAGCAGCGCGGGACAGATGAACACTGAAGCTTTCTTT. Translating it yields CASSAGQMNTEAFF.